The present T cell receptor beta chain was sequenced within a study of vaccination and CD4 T cells after COVID-19 (dated by TCRdb to between 2022 and 2023). Context from the whole study: The convalescent cohort comprised six males and four females, including two Hispanic individuals, seven Caucasians, two Asians and one multiracial person. Participants received two doses of either the Pfizer-BioNTech BNT162b2 vaccine (n=8) or the Moderna mRNA-1273 vaccine (n=2). Post-COVID blood samples were collected from convalescent patients a median of around 96 days after diagnosis, with a range of about 30 to 180 days. Post-vaccine blood samples were obtained a median of approximately 74 days after the second vaccine dose, with a range of roughly 14 to 241 days. Overlapping spike peptide pools from SARS-CoV-2 and from the common cold coronaviruses HCoV-NL63, HCoV-OC43 and HCoV-229E were used as culture stimuli. As controls, cultures received a CEFX viral epitope pool (the positive control), an HIV-1 Nef peptide pool (the negative control), or no peptide at all. In around 10 COVID-19 convalescent patients and a handful of infection-naive healthy vaccine recipients, researchers compared the spike-specific CD4+ TCR repertoire from before mRNA vaccination with the repertoire from after. Memory CD4+ T cell crossreactivity between SARS-CoV-2 and common cold coronavirus spike proteins was assessed at the TCR clonotype level in an earlier paper using these donors. The study at large found these results: An increase in the median number of SARS-CoV-2-reactive clonotypes from 21 after infection to 35 to 40 after vaccination was observed, but the change was not found to be significant. The number of convalescent patients in the study was relatively small, and the study did not examine early timepoints following natural infection. In convalescent patients, a median approximately 86% of post-vaccine SARS-CoV-2-reactive clones were detected only after vaccination, suggesting vaccine-specific priming. In convalescent patients, nearly all vaccine-specific clones (304 of 307) were found to be mono-reactive for SARS-CoV-2 spike rather than cross-reactive with common cold coronaviruses.

The library was produced with PCR. DNA from cultured CD4+ T cells underwent TCR sequencing with the Oncomine TCR Beta short-read assay at the Johns Hopkins FTIC core. The QIAamp micro DNA kit was used to extract genomic DNA from the cultured CD4+ T cells. Oncomine TCR Beta libraries from cultured CD4+ T cells were pooled with unique dual indexes and sequenced on an Illumina iSeq 100. Per the original workflow: Non-productive sequences were removed, and CDR3s not starting with C, not ending with F or W, or shorter than 7 amino acids were discarded. The MANAFEST web application was used to identify antigen-specific clonotypes by comparing peptide-stimulated wells against reference wells and other culture wells. To be called positive, a clone needed an FDR below 0.05, an odds ratio above 5, and a productive frequency above 0.1% in at least two of three replicate wells. Clonotypes that were significantly expanded in both SARS-CoV-2 spike wells and at least one common cold coronavirus spike condition were defined as cross-reactive. CDR3 homology was assessed with Levenshtein distances (stringdist) and unrooted phylogenetic trees (ape) in R version 3.6.1. TCRdb passed the public sequencing reads through fastp at Q25 and MiXCR, retaining productive beta sequences. A single entry per CDR3 protein holds the most common genes and DNA from its merged rows. The authors' filters were not applied to this entry. This sample is represented by more than 4,500 distinct CDR3 sequences; roughly 27% of them were singletons. The ten largest clones add up to approximately 17% of the sample.

The meaning of the sample's treatment or condition label: approximately nine-day PBMC culture with coronavirus spike peptide pools or control peptides (ViraFEST assay). CD4+ T cells from unexposed donors were collected before the COVID-19 pandemic (2011-2018). To expand antigen-specific T cells with peptide pools and then pick out the expanded clonotypes through TCR sequencing, the study relied on the ViraFEST assay. Each well held 1.5 million to 2.5 million PBMCs cultured with approximately 10 ug/ml peptide pools in IMDM containing roughly 4.7% human AB serum and 7.5 to 10 IU/ml IL-2. Half of the culture medium was replaced with fresh IL-2-containing medium on days 3 and 7. CD4+ T cells were isolated after less than twelve days of culture through negative selection using the EasySep CD4+ T cell isolation kit. As cell number allowed, CD4+ T cells from unexposed donors were tested for reactivity to SARS-CoV-2 S and N and to four common cold coronavirus spike pools. Ficoll-Paque Plus gradient centrifugation was used to isolate PBMCs from whole blood, and the isolated PBMCs were then either used fresh or cryopreserved at -140C. In general, triplicate wells were set up for every culture condition. The leukapheresis product used for the unexposed donors was purchased from a commercial source.

The table lists this clonotype with a few counts. No antigen is known for it. The sample holds no much larger clone one base away, and base qualities are not on file. Looking up the germline V gene yields CDR1 MNHNS and CDR2 SASEGT. Trimming leaves V shorter by 6 bases and J shorter by 3 bases, with the junction holding 13 bases beyond the gene matches. From its cysteine to its phenylalanine, the CDR3 spans 16 amino acids. Only the CDR3 region is kept as DNA, spanning 48 bases read in frame from base 1. Here the chain combines TRBV6-1 and TRBJ1-1; TRBD1 aligns with 7 central bases. This clonotype was sampled from a human donor in good health. The source material was CD4+ T cells from blood, cultured in vitro. The DNA sequence is given as TGTGCCAGCAGCTTGGACAGGCCAGGCGGCCACACTGAAGCTTTCTTT. The translation is CASSLDRPGGHTEAFF.